The 2 T cell receptor beta chains below all came from one sample that was sequenced in a study of blood T cells in healthy people across ages. The second PCR ran about 6 to 11 cycles with a sample-barcoded 5' primer and J-beta primers. TCRdb reprocessed the 5' RACE reads via MiXCR and lists one record per CDR3 protein. This sample has roughly 1,500,000 distinct CDR3 sequences; 42% occur once, and the top ten carry 6.5% to 10%. The sequencing sample was made of blood. These receptors all stem from a woman between 18 and 30 years old in good health.

The rearrangement links TRBV6-2 or TRBV6-3 to TRBJ2-1; 8 nucleotides line up with TRBD2. This CDR3 is 17 amino acids long. Germline V gene lookup returns CDR1 MNHEY and CDR2 SVGEGT. V was pared by 2 bases and J by 4 bases, with 10 bases of the junction left unmatched. The CDR3 DNA reads TGTGCCAGCAGTTACCTCAGACTAGCGAGTTCTTACAATGAGCAGTTCTTC. This gives the protein CASSYLRLASSYNEQFF.

This clonotype came up a few times. The rearrangement uses TRBV5-1 and TRBJ1-6, with TRBD1 matching over 8 bases. There are 16 residues in the CDR3. Germline V CDR1 and CDR2: SGHRS, YFSETQ. V was clipped by 0 bases and J by 9 bases; unmatched bases: 8. CDR3 DNA: TGCGCCAGCAGCTTGGACGGGACAGGACGGGGTTCACCCCTCCACTTT. The encoded protein is CASSLDGTGRGSPLHF.